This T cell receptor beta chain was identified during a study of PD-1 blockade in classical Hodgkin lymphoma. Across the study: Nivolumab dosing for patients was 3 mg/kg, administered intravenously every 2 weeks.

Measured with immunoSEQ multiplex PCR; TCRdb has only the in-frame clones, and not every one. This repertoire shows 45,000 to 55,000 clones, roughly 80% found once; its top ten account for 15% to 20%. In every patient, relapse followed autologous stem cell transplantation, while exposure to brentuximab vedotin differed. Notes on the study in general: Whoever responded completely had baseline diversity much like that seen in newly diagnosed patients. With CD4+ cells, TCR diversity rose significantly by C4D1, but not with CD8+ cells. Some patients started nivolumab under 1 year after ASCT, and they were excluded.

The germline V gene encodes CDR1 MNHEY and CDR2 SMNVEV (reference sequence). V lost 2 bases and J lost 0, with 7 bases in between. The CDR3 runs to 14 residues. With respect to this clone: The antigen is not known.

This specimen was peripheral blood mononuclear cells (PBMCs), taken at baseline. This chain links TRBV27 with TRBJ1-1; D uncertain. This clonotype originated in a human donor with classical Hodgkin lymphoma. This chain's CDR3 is CASSLVGLNTEAFF. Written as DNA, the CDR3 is TGTGCCAGCAGTTTAGTAGGGTTGAACACTGAAGCTTTCTTT.